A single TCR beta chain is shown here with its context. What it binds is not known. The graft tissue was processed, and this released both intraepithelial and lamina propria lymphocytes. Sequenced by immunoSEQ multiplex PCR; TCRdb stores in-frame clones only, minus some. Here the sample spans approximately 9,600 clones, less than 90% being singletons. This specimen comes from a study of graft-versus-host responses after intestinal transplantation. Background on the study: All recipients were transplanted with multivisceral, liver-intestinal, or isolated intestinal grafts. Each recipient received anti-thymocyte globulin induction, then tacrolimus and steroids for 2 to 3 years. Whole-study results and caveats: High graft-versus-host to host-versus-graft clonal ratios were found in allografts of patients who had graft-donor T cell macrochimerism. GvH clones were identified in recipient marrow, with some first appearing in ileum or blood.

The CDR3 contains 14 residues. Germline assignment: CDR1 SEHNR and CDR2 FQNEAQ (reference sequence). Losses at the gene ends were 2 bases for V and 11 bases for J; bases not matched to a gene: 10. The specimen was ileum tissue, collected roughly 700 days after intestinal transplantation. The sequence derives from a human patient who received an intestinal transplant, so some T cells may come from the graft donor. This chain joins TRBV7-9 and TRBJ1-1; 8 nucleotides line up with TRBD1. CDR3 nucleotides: TGTGCCAGCAGCTTAAATCCAGGGGGCTTAAAGGCTTTCTTT. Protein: CASSLNPGGLKAFF.